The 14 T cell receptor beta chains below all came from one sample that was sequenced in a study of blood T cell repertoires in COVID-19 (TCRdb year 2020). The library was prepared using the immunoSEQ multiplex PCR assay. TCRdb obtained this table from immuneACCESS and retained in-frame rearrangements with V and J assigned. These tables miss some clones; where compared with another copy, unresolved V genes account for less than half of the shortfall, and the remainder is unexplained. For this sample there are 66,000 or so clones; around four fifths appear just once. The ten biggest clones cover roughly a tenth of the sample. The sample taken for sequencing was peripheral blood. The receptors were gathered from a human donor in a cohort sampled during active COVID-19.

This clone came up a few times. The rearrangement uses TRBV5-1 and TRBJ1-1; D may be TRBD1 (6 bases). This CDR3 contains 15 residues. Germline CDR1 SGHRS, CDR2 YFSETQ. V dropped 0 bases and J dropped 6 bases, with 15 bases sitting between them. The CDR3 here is CASSLVTGIGAEAFF. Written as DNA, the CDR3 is TGCGCCAGCAGCTTGGTTACAGGGATCGGTGCTGAAGCTTTCTTT.

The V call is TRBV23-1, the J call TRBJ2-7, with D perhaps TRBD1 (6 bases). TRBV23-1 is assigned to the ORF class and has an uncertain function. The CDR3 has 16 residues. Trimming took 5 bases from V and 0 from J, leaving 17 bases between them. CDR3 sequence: CASSWCRGKSSYEQYF. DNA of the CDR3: TGCGCCAGCAGTTGGTGCAGGGGCAAAAGCTCCTACGAGCAGTACTTC.

CDR3 in amino acids: CASSQEVRASYEQYF. The DNA of the CDR3 is TGTGCCAGCAGCCAAGAGGTGAGAGCCTCCTACGAGCAGTACTTC. The chain links TRBV4-2 to TRBJ2-7, with D unclear. Germline V lookup: CDR1 LGHNA, CDR2 YNFKEQ. Trimming pared 0 bases from V and 0 bases from J, leaving 9 bases between. The CDR3 covers 15 residues.

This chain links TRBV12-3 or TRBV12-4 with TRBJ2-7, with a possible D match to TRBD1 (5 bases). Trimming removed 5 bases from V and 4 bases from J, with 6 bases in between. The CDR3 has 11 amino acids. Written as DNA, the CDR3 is TGTGCCAGCAGTCAGGGTTACGAGCAGTACTTC. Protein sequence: CASSQGYEQYF.

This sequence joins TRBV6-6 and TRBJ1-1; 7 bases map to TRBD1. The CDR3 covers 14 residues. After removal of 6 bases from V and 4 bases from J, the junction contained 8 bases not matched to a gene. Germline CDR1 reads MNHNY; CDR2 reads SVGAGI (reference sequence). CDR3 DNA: TGTGCCAGCAGCCGTGACAGGGCGGTCACTGAAGCTTTCTTT. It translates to CASSRDRAVTEAFF.

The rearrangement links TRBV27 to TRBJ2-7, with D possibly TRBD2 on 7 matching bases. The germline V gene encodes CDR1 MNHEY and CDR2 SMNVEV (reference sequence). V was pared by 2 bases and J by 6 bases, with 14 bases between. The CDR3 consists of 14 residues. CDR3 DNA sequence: TGTGCCAGCAGTTTAAGGGGGGGTGGGGCCGAGCAGTACTTC. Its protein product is CASSLRGGGAEQYF.

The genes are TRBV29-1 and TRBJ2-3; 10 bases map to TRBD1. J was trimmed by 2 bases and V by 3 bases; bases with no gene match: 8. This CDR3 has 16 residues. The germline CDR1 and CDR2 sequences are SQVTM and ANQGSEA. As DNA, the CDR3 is TGCAGCGTTGAGAGGACGGGACAGGGGCACACAGATACGCAGTATTTT. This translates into CSVERTGQGHTDTQYF.

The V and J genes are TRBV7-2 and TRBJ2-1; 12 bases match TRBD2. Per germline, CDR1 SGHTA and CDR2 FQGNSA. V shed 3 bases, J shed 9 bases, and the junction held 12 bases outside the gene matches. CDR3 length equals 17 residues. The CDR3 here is CASSFIPASGRAGEQFF. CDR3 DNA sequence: TGTGCCAGCAGCTTCATCCCCGCTAGCGGGAGGGCCGGTGAGCAGTTCTTC.

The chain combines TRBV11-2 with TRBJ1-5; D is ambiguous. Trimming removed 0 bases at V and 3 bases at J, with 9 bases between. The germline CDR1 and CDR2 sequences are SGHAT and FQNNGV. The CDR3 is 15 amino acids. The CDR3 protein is CASSLDYGVNQPQHF. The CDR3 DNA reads TGTGCCAGCAGCTTAGATTACGGGGTCAATCAGCCCCAGCATTTT.

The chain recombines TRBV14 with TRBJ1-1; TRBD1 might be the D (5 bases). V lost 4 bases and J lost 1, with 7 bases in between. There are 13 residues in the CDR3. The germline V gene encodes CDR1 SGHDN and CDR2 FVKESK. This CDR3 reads CASSRGSNTEAFF. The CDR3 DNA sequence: TGTGCCAGCAGCCGGGGCTCGAACACTGAAGCTTTCTTT. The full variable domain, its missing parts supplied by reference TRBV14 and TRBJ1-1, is EAGVTQFPSHSVIEKGQTVTLRCDPISGHDNLYWYRRVMGKEIKFLLHFVKESKQDESGMPNNRFLAERTGGTYSTLKVQPAELEDSGVYFCASSRGSNTEAFFGQGTRLTVV.

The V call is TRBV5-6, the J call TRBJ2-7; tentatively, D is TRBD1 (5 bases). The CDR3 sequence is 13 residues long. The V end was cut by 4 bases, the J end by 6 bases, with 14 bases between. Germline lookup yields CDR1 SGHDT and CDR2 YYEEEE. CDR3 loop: CASSLSAGAEQYF. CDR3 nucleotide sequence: TGTGCCAGCAGCCTCTCGGCTGGGGCCGAGCAGTACTTC.

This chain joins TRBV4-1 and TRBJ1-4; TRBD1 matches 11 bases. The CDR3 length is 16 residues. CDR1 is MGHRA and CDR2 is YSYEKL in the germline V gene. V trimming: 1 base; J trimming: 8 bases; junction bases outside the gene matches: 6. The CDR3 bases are TGCGCCAGCAGCCAAGGGTCGGGACAGGGGGAGGAAAAACTGTTTTTT. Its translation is CASSQGSGQGEEKLFF.

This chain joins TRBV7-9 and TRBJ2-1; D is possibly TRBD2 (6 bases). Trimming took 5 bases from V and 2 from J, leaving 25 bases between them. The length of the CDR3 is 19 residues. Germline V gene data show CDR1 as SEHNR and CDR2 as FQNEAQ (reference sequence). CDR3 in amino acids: CASSPRDPIAGRTYNEQFF. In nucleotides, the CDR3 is TGTGCCAGCAGCCCCCGGGACCCCATTGCGGGACGCACCTACAATGAGCAGTTCTTC.

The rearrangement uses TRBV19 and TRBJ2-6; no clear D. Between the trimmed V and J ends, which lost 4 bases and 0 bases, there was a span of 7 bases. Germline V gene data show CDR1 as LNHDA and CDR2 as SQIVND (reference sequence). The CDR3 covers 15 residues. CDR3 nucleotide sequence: TGTGCCAGTAGTACCGACAACTCTGGGGCCAACGTCCTGACTTTC. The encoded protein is CASSTDNSGANVLTF.